This TCR beta chain was found in a study of tumor and adjacent non-tumor tissue in lung cancer. This clonotype was counted a few times. Given a much more abundant clone one base away, this may be a read error. TCRbeta libraries were built with three rounds of nested PCR, modified from ARM-PCR. TCRdb independently ran MiXCR on the multiplex PCR reads; one entry per CDR3 protein. The sample yields about 100,000 distinct CDR3 sequences, 65% seen once. This sample's RNA came from whole unsorted tissue. More than 3 cm separated this lung sample from the edge of the tumor. Donors were chemotherapy-naive, newly diagnosed lung cancer surgical patients in China, August–late 2014. Material for sequencing was distant non-tumor lung tissue. The origin of this receptor is a man aged 25-45 years with non-small cell lung cancer.

The CDR3 DNA is TGTGCCAGCAGATCCTCTTACGTACAAGAGATCCAGTACTTC. This translates into CASRSSYVQEIQYF. The chain is built from TRBV12-3 or TRBV12-4 and TRBJ2-5; unclear D gene. This CDR3 contains 14 residues.